This TCR beta chain was identified during a study of post-analysis software for immune sequencing data. Study-wide findings and caveats: Relative to controls, patients had a handful of TRBV segments at higher frequency, with TRBV5-6, TRBV5-1 and TRBV20-1 among these.

The CDR3 has 16 amino acids. Germline assignment: CDR1 SGHRS and CDR2 YFSETQ. Deletions cut 0 bases from V and 11 bases from J, with 23 bases between. Remarks on this clonotype: What it recognizes is unknown.

Researchers reported that TCR beta cDNA libraries carried unique molecular identifiers. MiXCR, applied by TCRdb to the PCR reads, yields one record per CDR3 protein. The data contain about 820,000 distinct CDR3 sequences, 53% of them singletons. The rearrangement uses TRBV5-1 and TRBJ2-5; D is possibly TRBD2 (5 bases). The source material was blood. This receptor was identified in a girl aged 5-17 years with multiple sclerosis. The CDR3 reads CASSLGVGEHPWEQYF. The CDR3 bases are TGCGCCAGCAGCTTGGGGGTAGGCGAACACCCGTGGGAGCAGTACTTC.